The 13 T cell receptor beta chains below all came from one sample that was sequenced in a study of T cells in women clearing cervical HPV infection. Assay: immunoSEQ multiplex PCR; the TCRdb copy retains only in-frame clones and omits some. This sample's table reports about 36,000 clones. The material sequenced was blood buffy coat. The receptors were gathered from a woman between 18 and 70 years old with a cervical HPV16 infection that either progressed to CIN3+ or cleared (not recorded which).

As concerns this clone: The read stops 3 residues short of the end of the CDR3; the missing end is completed from the germline J gene. The rearrangement joins TRBV19 to TRBJ2-4; TRBD1 is a possible D gene (5 bases). Germline-derived CDR1 and CDR2 are LNHDA and SQIVND (reference sequence). This CDR3 is built from 15 residues. The CDR3 region is CASSIPDILNYGQYF. The covered CDR3 bases are TGTGCCAGTAGTATACCGGACATACTTAACTATGGT.

Turning to this clone: Read data end 3 residues before the CDR3 end; the end is taken from the germline J gene. This chain links TRBV4-1 with TRBJ1-4; 10 bases map to TRBD1. The germline V gene has CDR1 MGHRA and CDR2 YSYEKL. The CDR3 covers 14 residues. The sequenced part of the CDR3 DNA is TGCGCCAGCAGCCTTGCATGGGGACAGGGGAAA. This sequence encodes CASSLAWGQGK. The CDR3 as a whole reads CASSLAWGQGKLFF.

Comments on this clone: The CDR3 end falls 3 residues outside the read, so it is completed with the germline J gene. The chain uses TRBV7-3 and TRBJ2-5; 8 bases map to TRBD1. Germline V gene data show CDR1 as SGHTA and CDR2 as FQGTGA. The junction had 8 bases not matched to a gene; V was cut back by 5 bases and J by 3 bases. This CDR3 contains 15 residues. The CDR3 loop reads CASSTTGGVEETQYF. The covered CDR3 bases are TGTGCCAGCAGCACCACAGGGGGAGTGGAAGAGACC. The complete variable domain, with remaining parts taken from reference TRBV7-3 and TRBJ2-5, reads GAGVSQTPSNKVTEKGKYVELRCDPISGHTALYWYRQSLGQGPEFLIYFQGTGAADDSGLPNDRFFAVRPEGSVSTLKIQRTERGDSAVYLCASSTTGGVEETQYFGPGTRLLVL.

To note about this clone: Read data end 3 residues before the CDR3 end; the end is taken from the germline J gene. The chain carries TRBV20-1 and TRBJ1-1; D is perhaps TRBD1 (5 bases). V lost 0 bases, J lost 0 bases, and 11 bases lay in between. Germline V gene sequence: CDR1 DFQATT, CDR2 SNEGSKA (reference sequence). This CDR3 comprises 15 residues. CDR3 DNA (partial): TGCAGTGCTAGAGATGGGGCAGGGATGAACACTGAA. Translated: CSARDGAGMNTE. The entire CDR3 protein reads CSARDGAGMNTEAFF.

Note on this clone: The read ends 3 residues before the CDR3 terminus; that terminus is restored from the germline J gene. This rearrangement joins TRBV7-2 to TRBJ1-2; D is uncertain. CDR1 is SGHTA, CDR2 FQGNSA, per germline. The length of the CDR3 is 12 residues. The covered CDR3 bases are TGTGCCAGCAGCTTACCCCCCGTGGGC. Encoded protein: CASSLPPVG. The whole CDR3 is CASSLPPVGYTF. Filled out from reference TRBV7-2 and TRBJ1-2, the complete variable domain reads GAGVSQSPSNKVTEKGKDVELRCDPISGHTALYWYRQSLGQGLEFLIYFQGNSAPDKSGLPSDRFSAERTGGSVSTLTIQRTQQEDSAVYLCASSLPPVGYTFGSGTRLTVV.

As to this clone: With the read ending 3 residues before the CDR3 end, the germline J gene is used to fill in that end. The rearrangement uses TRBV11-2 and TRBJ2-3; 8 bases match TRBD1. The CDR3 is 15 amino acids. CDR1 and CDR2 (germline): SGHAT, FQNNGV. The CDR3 sequence is CASSSGTGRGETQYF. The covered CDR3 bases are TGTGCCAGCAGCTCCGGGACAGGACGTGGGGAGACG.

As regards this clone: The read stops 3 residues short of the end of the CDR3; the missing end is completed from the germline J gene. The rearrangement uses TRBV29-1 and TRBJ2-1; tentative D call: TRBD1 (5 bases). V was clipped by 1 base and J by 4 bases, with 11 bases between them. There are 14 residues in the CDR3. Germline CDR1 SQVTM, CDR2 ANQGSEA. The sequenced part of the CDR3 DNA is TGCAGCGTTGAAGGCAGGGTCGTGTACAATGAG. Translation: CSVEGRVVYNE. The complete CDR3 protein is CSVEGRVVYNEQFF.

Points on this clone: The CDR3 end lies 3 residues beyond the end of the read and is filled in from the germline J gene. The chain links TRBV19 to TRBJ2-1; TRBD2 agrees at 7 bases. V was pared by 0 bases and J by 6 bases, with 20 bases of the junction left unmatched. Germline assignment: CDR1 LNHDA and CDR2 SQIVND (reference sequence). The CDR3 totals 20 residues. The CDR3 sequence is CASSIEVLGRGSGDPNEQFF. CDR3 DNA, as far as it was read: TGTGCCAGTAGTATAGAGGTGCTGGGGCGAGGGAGCGGGGACCCCAATGAG.

As to this clone: The read ends 3 residues shy of where the CDR3 ends; the end is completed using the germline J gene. The rearrangement links TRBV7-9 to TRBJ1-1, with TRBD1 matching over 8 bases. Trimming took 1 base from V and 5 from J; bases not matched to a gene: 6. The CDR3 is made up of 15 amino acids. Germline values: CDR1 SEHNR, CDR2 FQNEAQ (reference sequence). This CDR3 is CASSLDGTGNTEAFF. The covered CDR3 bases are TGTGCCAGCAGCTTAGACGGGACAGGTAATACTGAA.

As regards this clone: The missing CDR3 end, 3 residues past where the read stops, is filled in from the germline J gene. The genes are TRBV20-1 and TRBJ2-3, with 14 positions matching TRBD2. J gave up 2 bases and V 2 bases, and 12 bases lay outside the gene matches. Germline CDR1 and CDR2: DFQATT and SNEGSKA (reference sequence). The CDR3 is made up of 19 amino acids. The CDR3 sequence is CSARPSDRLAGGPTDTQYF. The part of the CDR3 DNA that was read is TGCAGTGCTAGACCCTCCGACCGACTAGCGGGGGGGCCCACAGATACG.

A note on this clone: The CDR3 goes on 3 residues after the read ends, and that part is filled in from the germline J gene. This chain links TRBV20-1 with TRBJ1-4, with a weak D call TRBD1 (6 bases). Trimming left V 1 base short and J 5 bases short, with 11 bases between. The V gene's germline CDR1 is DFQATT and CDR2 SNEGSKA (reference sequence). The CDR3 sequence is 14 residues long. This chain's CDR3 is CSARVEGGNEKLFF. The DNA read from the CDR3 is TGCAGTGCTAGAGTAGAGGGGGGGAATGAAAAA.

Comments on this clone: The CDR3 end falls 3 residues outside the read, so it is completed with the germline J gene. This chain connects TRBV11-2 to TRBJ1-2; D is possibly TRBD1 (6 bases). The V end was cut by 1 base, the J end by 6 bases, with 9 bases between. Germline V gene lookup returns CDR1 SGHAT and CDR2 FQNNGV. This CDR3 region has 13 residues. This chain's CDR3 is CASSLVDRHGYTF. CDR3 DNA (partial): TGTGCCAGCAGCTTAGTCGACAGGCATGGC.

A remark on this clone: The CDR3 extends 3 residues past the end of the read, so its final part is completed from the germline J gene. The chain recombines TRBV7-2 with TRBJ2-3; tentatively, D is TRBD1 (5 bases). Trimming removed 7 bases at V and 3 bases at J, with 11 bases between. In germline, CDR1 is SGHTA, CDR2 FQGNSA. The CDR3 covers 13 residues. CDR3 residues: CASTQGSTDTQYF. CDR3 bases read: TGTGCCAGCACGCAGGGCTCAACAGATACG.